These 21 T cell receptor beta chains were all obtained from the same sample, sequenced in a study of early T cells in non-severe SARS-CoV-2 infection. TCRdb analysed the 5' RACE reads with MiXCR anew, one entry per CDR3 protein. The repertoire has around 62,000 distinct CDR3 sequences, 4% to 5.5% of them found once; the top ten carry around 5%. The sample was whole blood. These receptors originate from an adult who was a healthcare worker with PCR-confirmed SARS-CoV-2 infection or an uninfected control (not recorded which).

The chain recombines TRBV2 with TRBJ2-3; TRBD2 matches 9 bases. Germline CDR1 SNHLY, CDR2 FYNNEI. The junction had 8 bases not matched to a gene; V was cut back by 4 bases and J by 6 bases. The CDR3 totals 15 residues. In DNA form, the CDR3 reads TGTGCCAGCAGTGGGCTAGCGGGGAGCAGTGATACGCAGTATTTT. It encodes CASSGLAGSSDTQYF.

This clonotype was recorded many times. The chain combines TRBV9 with TRBJ2-7; a possible D gene is TRBD1 (6 bases). Trimming stripped 2 bases from V and 3 bases from J, with 18 bases between. CDR3 length: 16 residues. Germline V gene data show CDR1 as SGDLS and CDR2 as YYNGEE. CDR3 region: CASSVAPDSGGYEQYF. The CDR3 DNA is TGTGCCAGCAGCGTTGCCCCGGACAGTGGGGGCTACGAGCAGTACTTC.

At least ten counts were recorded for this clonotype. V gene TRBV6-1 combines with J gene TRBJ2-7, with D uncertain. With 5 bases removed from V and 2 bases from J, the gap between germline ends came to 4 bases. Germline CDR1 reads MNHNS; CDR2 reads SASEGT. This CDR3 is 11 amino acids long. CDR3 region: CASSWTYEQYF. As DNA, the CDR3 is TGTGCCAGCAGTTGGACCTACGAGCAGTACTTC.

This clonotype was found many times. V gene TRBV11-3 combines with J gene TRBJ2-1; D could derive from TRBD1 or TRBD2 (5 bases each). V lost 4 bases and J lost 1, with 20 bases in between. The CDR3 spans 18 residues. Germline assignment: CDR1 SGHNT and CDR2 YENEEA. CDR3 loop: CASSSRKSGSGSYNEQFF. The CDR3 nucleotides read TGTGCCAGCAGCTCTCGAAAATCAGGGTCGGGATCCTACAATGAGCAGTTCTTC.

This clonotype was counted many times. The chain carries TRBV15 and TRBJ2-1; D possibly matches TRBD1 or TRBD2 (5 bases each). The CDR3 extends over 14 amino acids. Germline V gene data show CDR1 as LNHNV and CDR2 as YYDKDF (reference sequence). Trimming left V 4 bases short and J 9 bases short, with 16 bases between. The CDR3 loop is CATSKAGTAGEQFF. DNA of the CDR3: TGTGCCACCAGCAAGGCCGGGACGGCTGGTGAGCAGTTCTTC.

This clonotype was seen at least ten times. The chain combines TRBV11-2 with TRBJ1-6, with a possible D match to TRBD1 (6 bases). Germline lookup yields CDR1 SGHAT and CDR2 FQNNGV. Trimming removed 5 bases from V and 0 bases from J, with 11 bases in between. The CDR3 extends over 16 amino acids. The CDR3: CASSPRQVSYNSPLHF. CDR3 nucleotide sequence: TGTGCCAGCAGCCCCCGACAGGTCTCCTATAATTCACCCCTCCACTTT.

In its sample, this clonotype was seen many times. The genes are TRBV29-1 and TRBJ2-5; 7 bases agree with TRBD2. Germline V gives CDR1 SQVTM, CDR2 ANQGSEA. The CDR3 has 14 residues. V lost 5 bases and J lost 6; bases outside the gene matches: 12. For the CDR3, the DNA is TGCAGCGTTAACCGGGACCGGGAGGAAAAGACCCAGTACTTC. This codes for CSVNRDREEKTQYF.

This clonotype showed up many times. V is TRBV5-4 and J is TRBJ1-2; TRBD1 is a possible D gene (5 bases). The germline gives CDR1 SGHNT, CDR2 YYREEE (reference sequence). The length of the CDR3 is 14 residues. V was clipped by 0 bases and J by 7 bases, with 13 bases between them. CDR3 sequence reads: CASSLEGRISGYTF. Written as DNA, the CDR3 is TGTGCCAGCAGCTTGGAGGGACGGATCTCTGGCTACACCTTC.

This clonotype was seen many times. The chain links TRBV20-1 to TRBJ2-1; perhaps TRBD1 as D (7 bases). The germline V gene encodes CDR1 DFQATT and CDR2 SNEGSKA (reference sequence). The V end lost 4 bases, the J end lost 4 bases, and 20 bases lay between the germline ends. The CDR3 runs 16 residues. CDR3 in amino acids: CSANPAAGQNYNEQFF. CDR3 nucleotide sequence: TGCAGTGCTAACCCCGCTGCGGGACAGAATTACAATGAGCAGTTCTTC.

In this sample, this clonotype turned up a few times. The J gene is TRBJ2-2, the V gene TRBV27; no firm D call. Trimming cost V 2 bases and J 0 bases, with 7 bases left between them. From germline, CDR1 is MNHEY and CDR2 SMNVEV (reference sequence). There are 15 residues in the CDR3. The CDR3 bases are TGTGCCAGCAGTTTAAGGCAGCCGAACACCGGGGAGCTGTTTTTT. Translation: CASSLRQPNTGELFF.

This clonotype has at least ten counts. V and J are TRBV5-1 and TRBJ2-7, with 7 positions matching TRBD1. V gave up 0 bases and J gave up 3 bases; unmatched junction bases: 6. Germline CDR1 and CDR2: SGHRS and YFSETQ. This CDR3 has 15 residues. The DNA for the CDR3 is TGCGCCAGCAGCTTGGTACAGGGGTGGAACTACGAGCAGTACTTC. It is translated as CASSLVQGWNYEQYF.

This clonotype was seen a few times. For the CDR3, the DNA is TGCAGTGCTAGAGTGGGGCAATTGGGGTCCTACGAGCAGTACTTC. Its translation: CSARVGQLGSYEQYF. The V and J genes are TRBV20-1 and TRBJ2-7; a weak D match, TRBD1 (5 bases). This CDR3 is built from 15 residues. Germline V gene lookup returns CDR1 DFQATT and CDR2 SNEGSKA (reference sequence). V shed 1 base and J shed 1 base, with 14 bases lying between them.

This chain connects TRBV7-2 to TRBJ1-6; TRBD1 agrees at 7 bases. Germline CDR1 reads SGHTA; CDR2 reads FQGNSA. The J segment lost 10 bases and the V segment lost 5 bases, leaving 11 bases of the junction unmatched. This CDR3 has 15 amino acids. The CDR3 reads CASSRSYRGRSPLHF. DNA of the CDR3: TGTGCCAGCAGCCGCTCTTACAGGGGAAGGTCACCCCTCCACTTT.

The table lists this clonotype with a few counts. The V gene is TRBV11-2, the J gene TRBJ1-1, with D maybe TRBD1 (6 bases). The ends were cut back, 8 bases at V and 1 base at J, with 11 bases in the middle. The CDR3 length is 13 residues. Germline CDR1 reads SGHAT; CDR2 reads FQNNGV. CDR3 amino acids: CASWGRWNTEAFF. The DNA for the CDR3 is TGTGCCAGCTGGGGGCGGTGGAACACTGAAGCTTTCTTT. The whole variable domain, filled in from reference TRBV11-2 and TRBJ1-1, reads EAGVAQSPRYKIIEKRQSVAFWCNPISGHATLYWYQQILGQGPKLLIQFQNNGVVDDSQLPKDRFSAERLKGVDSTLKIQPAKLEDSAVYLCASWGRWNTEAFFGQGTRLTVV.

The V gene is TRBV19, the J gene TRBJ1-3; tentatively, D is TRBD1 (6 bases). V lost 6 bases to trimming and J lost 3 bases, with 12 bases between them. Germline V gene sequence: CDR1 LNHDA, CDR2 SQIVND (reference sequence). This CDR3 has 14 residues. The CDR3 coding sequence is TGTGCCAGTAGAAAGAGGGGGAATGGAAACACCATATATTTT. It translates to CASRKRGNGNTIYF.

In this sample, this clonotype is large. CDR3 nucleotides: TGCAGCGTCGGACAGGGGGGAGATACGCAGTATTTT. As protein: CSVGQGGDTQYF. The gene calls are TRBV29-1 and TRBJ2-3, with 10 bases fitting TRBD1. CDR3 length equals 12 residues. V dropped 6 bases and J dropped 5; count of bases not matched to a gene: 2. Germline V gene sequence: CDR1 SQVTM, CDR2 ANQGSEA.

In its sample, this clonotype was seen many times. The chain joins TRBV3-1 to TRBJ2-7; 8 bases map to TRBD1. With V trimmed by 5 bases and J by 0 bases, 9 bases remained unmatched. The CDR3 totals 16 residues. Germline CDR1 reads LGHDT; CDR2 reads YNNKEL (reference sequence). The CDR3, as DNA: TGTGCCAGCAGCTCTTGGAGCAGGGGGCCCTCCTACGAGCAGTACTTC. This encodes CASSSWSRGPSYEQYF.

This clonotype was seen at least ten times. The chain combines TRBV20-1 with TRBJ2-1, with TRBD2 identical over 16 bases. The germline CDR1 and CDR2 sequences are DFQATT and SNEGSKA (reference sequence). The CDR3 contains 17 residues. J was trimmed by 4 bases and V by 7 bases; bases with no gene match: 10. The DNA of the CDR3 is TGCAGTGTACCGGGACTAGCGGGAGGGCCGCGGTACAATGAGCAGTTCTTC. Residues: CSVPGLAGGPRYNEQFF.

This clonotype has a count of ten or more. The CDR3 DNA reads as TGTGCCATCAGAGCCGGACAGGGCTCCAATCAGCCCCAGCATTTT. As protein: CAIRAGQGSNQPQHF. The chain couples TRBV10-3 to TRBJ1-5, with 8 bases lining up with TRBD1. The CDR3 loop spans 15 amino acids. CDR1 ENHRY and CDR2 SYGVKD come from the germline V gene. V was pared by 6 bases and J by 3 bases, with 7 bases of the junction left unmatched.

The sample holds many counts of this clonotype. V is TRBV7-2 and J is TRBJ2-7, with D possibly being TRBD2 (6 bases). CDR1 is SGHTA, CDR2 FQGNSA, per germline. The CDR3 consists of 15 residues. V lost 1 base to trimming and J lost 3 bases, with 13 bases between them. As DNA, the CDR3 is TGTGCCAGCAGCTTAGAGGCGGGAAACGGCTACGAGCAGTACTTC. Amino acids: CASSLEAGNGYEQYF.

The rearrangement uses TRBV4-3 and TRBJ1-1, with D possibly matching TRBD1 (5 bases). CDR1 is LGHNA and CDR2 is YSLEER in the germline V gene. The CDR3 has 17 residues. V gave up 1 base and J gave up 1 base, with 16 bases separating them. The chain's CDR3 is CASSQGGIGAPNTEAFF. In DNA, the CDR3 is TGCGCCAGCAGCCAAGGAGGAATTGGGGCCCCGAACACTGAAGCTTTCTTT.